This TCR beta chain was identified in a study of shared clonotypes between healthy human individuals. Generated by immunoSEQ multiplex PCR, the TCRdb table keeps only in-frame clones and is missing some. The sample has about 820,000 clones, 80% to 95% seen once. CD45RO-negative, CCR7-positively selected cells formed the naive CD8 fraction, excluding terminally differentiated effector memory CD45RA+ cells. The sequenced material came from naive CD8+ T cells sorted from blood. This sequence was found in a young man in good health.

The CDR3 DNA reads TGTGCCAGCAGCTTCACTAGCGGGAGTTTAAATGAGCAGTTCTTC. Protein product: CASSFTSGSLNEQFF. V and J are TRBV5-4 and TRBJ2-1; TRBD2 agrees at 11 bases. V was clipped by 2 bases and J by 7 bases; unmatched bases: 5. The CDR3 runs 15 residues. Germline loops: CDR1 SGHNT, CDR2 YYREEE (reference sequence).